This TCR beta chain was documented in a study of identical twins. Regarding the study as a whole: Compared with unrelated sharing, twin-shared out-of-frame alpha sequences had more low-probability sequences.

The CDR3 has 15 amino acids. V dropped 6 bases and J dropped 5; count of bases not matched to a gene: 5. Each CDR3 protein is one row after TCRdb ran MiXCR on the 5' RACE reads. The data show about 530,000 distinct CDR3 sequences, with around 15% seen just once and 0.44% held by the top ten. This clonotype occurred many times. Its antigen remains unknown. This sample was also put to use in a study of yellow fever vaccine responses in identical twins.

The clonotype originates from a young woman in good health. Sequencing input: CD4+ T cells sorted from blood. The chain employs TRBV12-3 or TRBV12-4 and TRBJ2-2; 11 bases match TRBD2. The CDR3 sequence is CASSQTSGSTGELFF. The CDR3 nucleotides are TGTGCCAGCAGCCAAACTAGCGGGAGTACCGGGGAGCTGTTTTTT.